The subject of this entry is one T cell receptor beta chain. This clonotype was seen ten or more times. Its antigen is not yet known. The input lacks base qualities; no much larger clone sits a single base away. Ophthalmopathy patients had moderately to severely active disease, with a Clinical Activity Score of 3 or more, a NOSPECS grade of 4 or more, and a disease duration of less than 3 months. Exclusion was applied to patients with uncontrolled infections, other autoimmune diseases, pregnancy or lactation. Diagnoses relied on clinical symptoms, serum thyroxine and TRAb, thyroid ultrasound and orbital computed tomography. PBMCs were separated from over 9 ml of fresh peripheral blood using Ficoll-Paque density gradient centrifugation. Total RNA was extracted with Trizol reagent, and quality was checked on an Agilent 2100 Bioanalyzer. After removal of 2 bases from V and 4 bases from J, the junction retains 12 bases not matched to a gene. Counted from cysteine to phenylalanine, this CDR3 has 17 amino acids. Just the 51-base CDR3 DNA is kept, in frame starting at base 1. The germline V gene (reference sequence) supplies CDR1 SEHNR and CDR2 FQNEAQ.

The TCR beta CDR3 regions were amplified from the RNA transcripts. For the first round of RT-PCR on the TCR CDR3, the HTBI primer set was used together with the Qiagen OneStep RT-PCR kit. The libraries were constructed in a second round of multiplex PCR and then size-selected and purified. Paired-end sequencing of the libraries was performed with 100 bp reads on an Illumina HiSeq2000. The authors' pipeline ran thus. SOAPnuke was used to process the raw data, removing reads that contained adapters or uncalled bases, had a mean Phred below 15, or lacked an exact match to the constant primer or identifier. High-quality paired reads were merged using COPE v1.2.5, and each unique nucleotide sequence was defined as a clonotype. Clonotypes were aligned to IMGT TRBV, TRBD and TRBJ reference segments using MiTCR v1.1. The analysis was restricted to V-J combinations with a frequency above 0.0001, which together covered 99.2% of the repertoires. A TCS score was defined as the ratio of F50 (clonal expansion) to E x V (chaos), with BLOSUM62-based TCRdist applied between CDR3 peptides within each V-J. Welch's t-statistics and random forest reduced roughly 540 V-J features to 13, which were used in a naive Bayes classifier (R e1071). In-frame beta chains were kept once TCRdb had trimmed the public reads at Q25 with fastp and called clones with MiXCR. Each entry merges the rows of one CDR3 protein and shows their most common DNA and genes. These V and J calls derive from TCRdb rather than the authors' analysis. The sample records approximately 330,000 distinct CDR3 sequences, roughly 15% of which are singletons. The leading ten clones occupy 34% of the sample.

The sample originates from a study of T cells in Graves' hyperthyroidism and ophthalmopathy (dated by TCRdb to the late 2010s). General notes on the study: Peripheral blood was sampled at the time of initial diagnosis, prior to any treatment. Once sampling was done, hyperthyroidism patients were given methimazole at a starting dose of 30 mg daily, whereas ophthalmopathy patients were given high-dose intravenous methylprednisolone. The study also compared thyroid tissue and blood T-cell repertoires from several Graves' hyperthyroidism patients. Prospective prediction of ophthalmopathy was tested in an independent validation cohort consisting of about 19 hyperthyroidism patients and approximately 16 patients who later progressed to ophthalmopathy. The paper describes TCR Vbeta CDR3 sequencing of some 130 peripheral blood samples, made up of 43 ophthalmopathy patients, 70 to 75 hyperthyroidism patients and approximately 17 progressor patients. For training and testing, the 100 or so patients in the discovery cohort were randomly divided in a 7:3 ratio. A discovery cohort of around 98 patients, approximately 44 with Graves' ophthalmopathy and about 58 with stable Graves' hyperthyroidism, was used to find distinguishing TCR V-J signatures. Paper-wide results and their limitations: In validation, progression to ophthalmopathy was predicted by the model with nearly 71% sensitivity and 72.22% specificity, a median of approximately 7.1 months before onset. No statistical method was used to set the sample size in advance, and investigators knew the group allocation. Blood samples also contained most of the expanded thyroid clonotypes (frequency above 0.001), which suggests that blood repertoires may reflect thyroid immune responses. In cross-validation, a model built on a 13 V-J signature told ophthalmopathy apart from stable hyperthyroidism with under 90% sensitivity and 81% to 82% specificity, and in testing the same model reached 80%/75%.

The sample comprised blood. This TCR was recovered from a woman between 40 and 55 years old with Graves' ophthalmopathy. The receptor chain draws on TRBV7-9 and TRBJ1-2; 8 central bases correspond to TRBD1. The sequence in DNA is TGTGCCAGCAGCTTACCGGGACAGGCCCCCCTGGGCTATGGCTACACCTTC. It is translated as CASSLPGQAPLGYGYTF.